A selection of T cell receptor beta chains follows, all from one sample in a study of shared clonotypes between healthy human individuals. Sequencing used immunoSEQ multiplex PCR; TCRdb keeps in-frame clones, though not all of them. The sample shows under 350,000 clones, over 75% of them seen only once. The sample taken for sequencing was memory CD8+ T cells sorted from blood. All receptors come from a young man in good health. CDR3s include the opening cysteine and the closing phenylalanine or tryptophan.

len | v_gene | CDR3aa
13 | TRBV30 | CAWTPLQGNTIYF
17 | TRBV10-3 | CAISVGLAGVIAGELFF
13 | TRBV9 | CASSVGNTDTQYF
17 | TRBV10-3 | CAISGPGQGMAGNTIYF
15 | TRBV7-9 | CASSPPLGREETQYF
18 | TRBV23-1 | CASSHPTQGEKDNSPLHF
13 | TRBV12-5 | CASGSPDYYEQYF
12 | TRBV10-3 | CAISNLADTQYF
13 | TRBV7-8 | CASSISPGAEAFF
16 | TRBV10-3 | CAISESSSPTNYGYTF
14 | TRBV11-2 | CASSLTRDLDEQFF
15 | TRBV19 | CASSETGVHSYEQYF
14 | TRBV4-1 | CASSHLAGGYEQYF
17 | TRBV7-9 | CASSSSFVGTGGSPLHF
14 | TRBV6-6 | CASSYSDGYNEQFF
17 | TRBV12-5 | CASALLTSGGRWETQYF
13 | TRBV11-2 | CASSLRSAQPQHF
15 | TRBV7-9 | CASSLATGANYEQYF
14 | TRBV19 | CASSIWRGGEKLFF
14 | TRBV6-5 | CASSYNWGSEKLFF
16 | TRBV9 | CASSVAGGVSTGELFF
14 | TRBV28 | CASSFSVAKNIQYF
13 | TRBV2 | CASRVGGPGELFF
17 | TRBV7-6 | CASSLSISSLNTGELFF
15 | TRBV5-4 | CASSLGTVSSYEQYF
14 | TRBV15 | CATSNGWTTSEQYF
14 | TRBV5-1 | CASSLTGVYNEQFF
15 | TRBV7-2 | CASSLQASYNSPLHF
14 | TRBV7-9 | CASSSPRSTYEQYF
16 | TRBV11-2 | CASSREQGLTNEKLFF
15 | TRBV6-1 | CASSEITAHTDTQYF
14 | TRBV11-2 | CASSLGLVPYEQYF
15 | TRBV6-6 | CASSGGGDERQPQHF
13 | TRBV5-6 | CASSLTSGSEQYF
13 | TRBV6-6 | CASVADATDTQYF
15 | TRBV7-2 | CASSRLAGGAYEQYF
15 | TRBV7-9 | CASSLGVTNTGELFF
14 | TRBV7-2 | CASSFTTENTEAFF
15 | TRBV4-1 | CASSDRLAGDPEQFF
15 | TRBV14 | CASTDRSGIPYEQYF
17 | TRBV4-3 | CASSQFPGTGLTDTQYF
16 | TRBV4-1 | CASSPEPTGSSYEQYF
14 | TRBV28 | CASSPRDRAYEQYF
12 | TRBV6-1 | CASSDWQETQYF
18 | TRBV4-3 | CASSQDPGGPRLYNEQFF
12 | TRBV27 | CASSGGVGEQYF
16 | TRBV9 | CASSVENRMDQETQYF
13 | TRBV7-9 | CASSTTQGIEAFF
17 | TRBV9 | CASSVDGTGDNTDTQYF
13 | TRBV19 | CASSREAGYEQYF
17 | TRBV6-1 | CASSELGAFRGDHEQYF